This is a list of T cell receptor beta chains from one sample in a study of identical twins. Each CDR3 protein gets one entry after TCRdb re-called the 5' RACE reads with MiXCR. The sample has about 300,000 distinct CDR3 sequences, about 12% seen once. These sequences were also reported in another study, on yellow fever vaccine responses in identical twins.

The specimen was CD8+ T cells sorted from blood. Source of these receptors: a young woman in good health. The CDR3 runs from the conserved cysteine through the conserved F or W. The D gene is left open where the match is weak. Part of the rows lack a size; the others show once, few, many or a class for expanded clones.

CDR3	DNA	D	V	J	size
CASSLVTGFQGKETQYF	TGCGCCAGCAGCTTGGTTACCGGATTCCAAGGCAAAGAGACCCAGTACTTC	NA	TRBV5-1	TRBJ2-5	many
CASSFGGFGETQYF	TGTGCCAGCAGTTTTGGGGGCTTCGGTGAAACCCAGTACTTC	NA	TRBV12-3/TRBV12-4	TRBJ2-5	many
CASDGQGGGELFF	TGTGCCAGCGATGGACAGGGCGGCGGGGAGCTGTTTTTT	TRBD1	TRBV12-3/TRBV12-4	TRBJ2-2	few
CASSLLAGGNTGELFF	TGTGCCAGCAGTTTATTGGCAGGGGGTAACACCGGGGAGCTGTTTTTT	TRBD1	TRBV27	TRBJ2-2	NA
CASSLYWTGVETQYF	TGTGCCAGCAGTTTGTATTGGACAGGGGTCGAGACCCAGTACTTC	TRBD1	TRBV12-3/TRBV12-4	TRBJ2-5	NA
CASTIVSGFEQYF	TGTGCCAGCACTATCGTGTCAGGGTTCGAGCAGTACTTC	NA	TRBV28	TRBJ2-7	many
CASSLSEGSNEKLFF	TGTGCCAGCAGCTTAAGCGAGGGCTCTAATGAAAAACTGTTTTTT	NA	TRBV7-9	TRBJ1-4	few
CSARDWAARGPYNEQFF	TGCAGTGCTAGAGATTGGGCAGCGAGGGGGCCCTACAATGAGCAGTTCTTC	TRBD1	TRBV20-1	TRBJ2-1	few
CASSLPGSGANVLTF	TGTGCCAGCAGCTTACCCGGCTCTGGGGCCAACGTCCTGACTTTC	NA	TRBV7-2	TRBJ2-6	NA
CASSQDQGRSLEQYF	TGTGCCAGCAGCCAAGATCAGGGGAGGTCGCTGGAGCAGTACTTC	NA	TRBV3-1	TRBJ2-7	many
CASSLRLAGAFRYSYEQYF	TGTGCCAGCAGCTTGCGACTAGCGGGAGCCTTTCGGTACTCCTACGAGCAGTACTTC	TRBD2	TRBV5-6	TRBJ2-7	few
CASSQDGASGSLHEQYF	TGCGCCAGCAGCCAAGATGGGGCTAGCGGGAGTCTCCACGAGCAGTACTTC	TRBD2	TRBV4-1	TRBJ2-7	few
CACLGKNNEQFF	TGTGCCTGCTTGGGGAAGAACAATGAGCAGTTCTTC	NA	TRBV2	TRBJ2-1	NA
CASETGGSGELFF	TGTGCCAGCGAGACGGGGGGCTCCGGGGAGCTGTTTTTT	NA	TRBV9	TRBJ2-2	NA
CASSLRDRGVSGTEAFF	TGTGCCAGCTCACTCCGGGACAGGGGAGTCTCGGGAACTGAAGCTTTCTTT	TRBD1	TRBV18	TRBJ1-1	once
CASSAPISGTGNTIYF	TGTGCCAGCAGCGCCCCGATCTCCGGGACAGGAAACACCATATATTTT	NA	TRBV9	TRBJ1-3	few
CASSQVLAGGDGELFF	TGTGCCAGCAGCCAAGTTCTAGCGGGAGGGGACGGGGAGCTGTTTTTT	TRBD2	TRBV3-1	TRBJ2-2	NA
CATTQAGDREWDTEAFF	TGTGCCACCACCCAAGCGGGGGACAGGGAATGGGACACTGAAGCTTTCTTT	TRBD1	TRBV3-1	TRBJ1-1	NA
CASSPWGTSLRDTQYF	TGTGCCAGCAGCCCGTGGGGGACTAGCTTGAGAGATACGCAGTATTTT	TRBD2	TRBV3-1	TRBJ2-3	many
CASIVSGGGHNEQFF	TGTGCCAGCATCGTTAGCGGAGGGGGACATAATGAGCAGTTCTTC	NA	TRBV5-5	TRBJ2-1	few
CASSDCFDYEQYF	TGTGCCAGCAGTGACTGTTTTGACTACGAGCAGTACTTC	NA	TRBV21-1	TRBJ2-7	NA
CSVLPGGVHGYTF	TGCAGCGTTCTTCCAGGGGGAGTCCATGGCTACACCTTC	TRBD1	TRBV29-1	TRBJ1-2	medium-sized
CASSLLGAYTGELFF	TGCGCCAGCAGCTTGCTGGGGGCCTACACCGGGGAGCTGTTTTTT	NA	TRBV5-1	TRBJ2-2	few
CASSFQGQGKDTQYF	TGTGCCAGCAGCTTCCAGGGACAGGGGAAAGATACGCAGTATTTT	TRBD1	TRBV5-5	TRBJ2-3	NA
CASSLAYRGVTNF	TGTGCCAGCAGCTTAGCGTACAGGGGGGTTACTAACTTC	TRBD1	TRBV7-8	TRBJ2-5	few
CASRPTPRQGEETQYF	TGTGCCAGCAGGCCCACCCCCCGACAGGGTGAAGAGACCCAGTACTTC	TRBD1	TRBV12-3/TRBV12-4	TRBJ2-5	NA
CASRGTGGFSEQYF	TGTGCCAGCAGAGGGACAGGGGGGTTCTCCGAGCAGTATTTC	TRBD1	TRBV6-1	TRBJ2-7	NA
CAISESGGPIEQFF	TGTGCCATCAGTGAGTCTGGGGGGCCGATTGAGCAGTTCTTC	NA	TRBV10-3	TRBJ2-1	few
CASSLSTGGTTGELFF	TGTGCCAGCAGCTTATCGACAGGGGGTACCACCGGGGAGCTGTTTTTT	TRBD1	TRBV11-3	TRBJ2-2	few
CASSRDRANYEQYF	TGCGCCAGCAGCAGGGACAGGGCGAACTACGAGCAGTACTTC	TRBD1	TRBV5-1	TRBJ2-7	NA
CASSKLTGGPYNEQFF	TGTGCCAGCAGCAAATTAACGGGAGGCCCGTACAATGAGCAGTTCTTC	TRBD2	TRBV5-8	TRBJ2-1	few
CASSLDRQGAGNQPQHF	TGTGCCAGCAGTTTAGATAGACAGGGGGCTGGTAATCAGCCCCAGCATTTT	TRBD1	TRBV12-3/TRBV12-4	TRBJ1-5	NA
CASSLLAGGPTRNEQYF	TGTGCCAGCAGCTTACTAGCGGGAGGCCCTACGCGGAACGAGCAGTACTTC	TRBD2	TRBV7-9	TRBJ2-7	NA
CASSAGQANTEAFF	TGCGCCAGCAGCGCGGGACAGGCGAACACTGAAGCTTTCTTT	TRBD1	TRBV4-1	TRBJ1-1	few
CASSLELAGSTDTQYF	TGTGCCAGCAGCTTAGAACTAGCGGGGAGCACAGATACGCAGTATTTT	TRBD2	TRBV7-8	TRBJ2-3	few
CATSREEGRPDTQYF	TGTGCCACCAGCAGAGAAGAGGGCCGGCCAGATACGCAGTATTTT	NA	TRBV15	TRBJ2-3	few
CASSPRSPAGGQGTDTQYF	TGTGCCAGCAGCCCCCGGTCCCCAGCGGGGGGTCAAGGAACAGATACGCAGTATTTT	TRBD2	TRBV13	TRBJ2-3	NA
CASSQIYAATNTGELFF	TGTGCCAGCAGCCAAATCTATGCCGCAACGAACACCGGGGAGCTGTTTTTT	NA	TRBV3-1	TRBJ2-2	many
CSARAAGGISQETQYF	TGCAGTGCTAGAGCCGCCGGGGGGATATCCCAAGAGACCCAGTACTTC	TRBD2	TRBV20-1	TRBJ2-5	NA
CASSEERGGPNEQFF	TGTGCCAGCAGTGAAGAGCGGGGGGGCCCGAATGAGCAGTTCTTC	TRBD2	TRBV6-1	TRBJ2-1	many
CASSLAVRESYNEQFF	TGCGCCAGCAGCTTGGCCGTTCGGGAATCCTACAATGAGCAGTTCTTC	NA	TRBV5-1	TRBJ2-1	few
CASSQVQPGELFF	TGCGCCAGCAGCCAAGTTCAGCCCGGGGAGCTGTTTTTT	NA	TRBV4-1	TRBJ2-2	NA
CASSLPGRTGDTQYF	TGTGCCAGCAGCTTACCGGGGCGGACGGGAGATACGCAGTATTTT	NA	TRBV7-8	TRBJ2-3	few
CSVARASGGAAGELFF	TGCAGCGTTGCCCGCGCTAGCGGGGGGGCCGCCGGGGAGCTGTTTTTT	TRBD2	TRBV29-1	TRBJ2-2	many
CASTDKAGGLDEQYF	TGTGCCAGCACCGACAAAGCGGGAGGGCTCGACGAGCAGTACTTC	TRBD2	TRBV6-1	TRBJ2-7	few
CASSLALGVADTQYF	TGCGCCAGCAGCTTGGCCCTGGGGGTAGCGGATACGCAGTATTTT	NA	TRBV5-1	TRBJ2-3	NA
CASSRLEDTQYF	TGTGCCAGCAGCCGACTAGAAGATACGCAGTATTTT	NA	TRBV7-6	TRBJ2-3	few
CASLPDEAFF	TGTGCCAGTTTGCCGGATGAAGCTTTCTTT	NA	TRBV12-3/TRBV12-4	TRBJ1-1	NA
CASSSGPGVEGTEAFF	TGTGCCAGCAGCTCCGGACCGGGGGTGGAGGGCACTGAAGCTTTCTTT	NA	TRBV11-2	TRBJ1-1	NA
CASSGETQYF	TGTGCCAGCAGCGGGGAGACCCAGTACTTC	NA	TRBV9	TRBJ2-5	many
CASSLDATGGTEAFF	TGTGCCAGCAGCCTCGACGCGACAGGGGGGACTGAAGCTTTCTTT	TRBD1	TRBV5-5	TRBJ1-1	few
CASSWLEGGEQFF	TGTGCCAGCAGCTGGCTGGAGGGGGGGGAGCAGTTCTTC	NA	TRBV6-1	TRBJ2-1	few
CSAREGSSGGSSTDTQYF	TGCAGTGCTAGAGAGGGGTCTAGCGGGGGGTCGAGCACAGATACGCAGTATTTT	TRBD2	TRBV20-1	TRBJ2-3	few
CSARGTSGIYEQYF	TGCAGTGCTAGAGGGACTAGCGGGATCTACGAGCAGTACTTC	TRBD2	TRBV20-1	TRBJ2-7	few
CASSKPGQDQPQHF	TGTGCCAGCAGTAAACCGGGACAGGATCAGCCCCAGCATTTT	TRBD1	TRBV7-9	TRBJ1-5	few
CASTPGQNPYNEQFF	TGTGCCAGCACCCCGGGACAGAACCCCTACAATGAGCAGTTCTTC	TRBD1	TRBV27	TRBJ2-1	few
CASRGTGGLNEQYF	TGTGCCAGCAGGGGGACAGGGGGCCTCAACGAGCAGTACTTC	TRBD1	TRBV5-6	TRBJ2-7	few
CASSLYGGPSNEQFF	TGTGCCAGCAGCTTATACGGAGGGCCCTCGAATGAGCAGTTCTTC	NA	TRBV7-3	TRBJ2-1	NA
CASSLEGGRANEQFF	TGTGCCAGCAGTTTAGAGGGAGGGCGGGCAAATGAGCAGTTCTTC	TRBD2	TRBV12-3/TRBV12-4	TRBJ2-1	few